Following are 10 T cell receptor beta chains from one sample sequenced in a study of monozygotic twins with inflammatory bowel disease (dated by TCRdb to about 2019). Libraries were built with 5' RACE. Data came from an Illumina HiSeq 2500. TCRdb reprocessed the reads; each CDR3 protein sequence makes one entry, and DNA is unavailable. The table held for this sample gives around 400,000 distinct CDR3 sequences. The top ten constitute 2% to 3% of the sample. Source material: blood. The receptors were gathered from a human donor with ulcerative colitis or Crohn's disease, or a healthy co-twin of an affected twin (not recorded which).

This chain links TRBV20-1 with TRBJ2-5; the TCRdb call, TRBD1, lacks DNA for checking. Germline CDR1 and CDR2: DFQATT and SNEGSKA (reference sequence). The CDR3 contains 15 residues. The CDR3 is CSARDPTGPRETQYF.

The V gene is TRBV2, the J gene TRBJ1-1. The CDR3 runs 11 residues. Germline assignment: CDR1 SNHLY and CDR2 FYNNEI. This CDR3 is CASSPTIEAFF.

The chain joins TRBV19 to TRBJ1-2; TCRdb's D call, TRBD1, is unchecked because there is no DNA. CDR3 length: 14 residues. The V gene's germline CDR1 is LNHDA and CDR2 SQIVND (reference sequence). CDR3 sequence reads: CASSNRDRSYGYTF.

V usage is TRBV5-1 and J usage is TRBJ1-2; TCRdb's assignment of TRBD1 cannot be checked, as there is no DNA. The germline V gene encodes CDR1 SGHRS and CDR2 YFSETQ. This CDR3 comprises 15 residues. The CDR3 here is CASRTTPDSYYGYTF.

The rearrangement joins TRBV2 to TRBJ2-1; no DNA is available, so the TRBD1 call from TCRdb remains unchecked. The CDR3 totals 12 residues. In germline, CDR1 is SNHLY, CDR2 FYNNEI. The CDR3 loop reads CASSGSYNEQFF. The entire variable domain, with the rest obtained from reference TRBV2 and TRBJ2-1, is as follows: EPEVTQTPSHQVTQMGQEVILRCVPISNHLYFYWYRQILGQKVEFLVSFYNNEISEKSEIFDDQFSVERPDGSNFTLKIRSTKLEDSAMYFCASSGSYNEQFFGPGTRLTVL.

The chain is built from TRBV28 and TRBJ2-3; the TCRdb call, TRBD1, lacks DNA for checking. The CDR3 is 16 amino acids. The germline CDR1 and CDR2 sequences are MDHEN and SYDVKM. CDR3 protein: CATNLGGQGSTDTQYF.

The chain links TRBV4-3 to TRBJ2-1; the TCRdb call, TRBD2, lacks DNA for checking. Germline V gene lookup returns CDR1 LGHNA and CDR2 YSLEER. This CDR3 has 17 residues. This chain's CDR3 is CASSQWLAASGDNEQFF.

The chain joins TRBV20-1 to TRBJ1-2. Germline CDR1 and CDR2: DFQATT and SNEGSKA (reference sequence). This CDR3 is built from 14 residues. The CDR3: CSARYQGGLDGYTF.

V and J are TRBV10-3 and TRBJ1-6; TCRdb's D gene call, TRBD1, goes unchecked for lack of DNA. This CDR3 comprises 15 residues. The germline V gene has CDR1 ENHRY and CDR2 SYGVKD. This CDR3 reads CAITHDRGNNSPLHF.

The gene calls are TRBV20-1 and TRBJ2-5; TCRdb's D call of TRBD1 is untestable without DNA. The CDR3 loop spans 15 amino acids. Looked up from germline, CDR1 is DFQATT and CDR2 is SNEGSKA (reference sequence). The CDR3 sequence: CSAREQTGRGETQYF.